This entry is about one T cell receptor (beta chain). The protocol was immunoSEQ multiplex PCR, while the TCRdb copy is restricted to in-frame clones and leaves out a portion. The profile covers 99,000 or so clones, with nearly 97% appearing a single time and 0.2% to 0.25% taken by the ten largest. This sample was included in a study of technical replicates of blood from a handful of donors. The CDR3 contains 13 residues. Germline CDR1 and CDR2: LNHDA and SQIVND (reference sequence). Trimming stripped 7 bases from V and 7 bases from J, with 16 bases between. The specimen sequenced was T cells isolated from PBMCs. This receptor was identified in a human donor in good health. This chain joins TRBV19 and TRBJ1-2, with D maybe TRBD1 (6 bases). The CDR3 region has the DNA TGTGCCAGTACCGCCGGGACACCGGTTGGCTACACCTTC. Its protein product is CASTAGTPVGYTF.